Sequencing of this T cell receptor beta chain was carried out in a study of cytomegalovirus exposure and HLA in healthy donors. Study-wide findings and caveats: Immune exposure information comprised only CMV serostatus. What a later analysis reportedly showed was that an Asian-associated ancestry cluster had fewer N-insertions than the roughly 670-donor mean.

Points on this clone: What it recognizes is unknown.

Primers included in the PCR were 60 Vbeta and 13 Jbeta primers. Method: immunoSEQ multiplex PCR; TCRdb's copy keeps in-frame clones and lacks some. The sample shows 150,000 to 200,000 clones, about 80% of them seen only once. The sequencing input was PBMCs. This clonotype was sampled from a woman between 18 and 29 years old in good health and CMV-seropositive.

Here the CDR3 DNA reads TGTGCTAGTAAGACCGGGACAGGGCTTAACACTGAAGCTTTCTTT. Its translation: CASKTGTGLNTEAFF. This chain connects TRBV12-5 to TRBJ1-1, with 9 bases lining up with TRBD1. Germline V CDR1 and CDR2: LGHNT, FRNRAP. The CDR3 contains 15 residues. The V segment lost 8 bases and the J segment 2 bases; nucleotides outside the gene matches: 9. The full variable domain, in which reference TRBV12-5 and TRBJ1-1 provide the parts outside the CDR3, is DARVTQTPRHKVTEMGQEVTMRCQPILGHNTVFWYRQTMMQGLELLAYFRNRAPLDDSGMPKDRFSAEMPDATLATLKIQPSEPRDSAVYFCASKTGTGLNTEAFFGQGTRLTVV.